A selection of T cell receptor beta chains follows, all from one sample in a study of tumor-infiltrating lymphocytes in primary liver carcinoma. MiXCR was run by TCRdb on the multiplex PCR reads, yielding one entry per CDR3 protein. Found here are fewer than 200,000 distinct CDR3 sequences, about 85% of them singletons; the top ten hold 15% to 20%. Material: tumor tissue from primary liver carcinoma. Receptors were obtained from a man aged 40-49 years with primary liver carcinoma and hepatitis B virus infection. The CDR3 runs from the conserved cysteine through the conserved F or W. D genes are given only for firm matches. Clone size is given for some rows only: seen once, a few or many times, or a class if the clone is expanded.

J: TRBJ2-2
D: -
size: -
V: TRBV5-6
DNA: TGTGCCAGCAGCTTGTCCTCCGGGGAGCCGTTTTTT
CDR3: CASSLSSGEPFF

J: TRBJ2-3
D: -
size: -
V: TRBV11-2
DNA: TGTGCCAACAGCAGAAGAAGTACAGGGAACTCGGATACGCAGTATTTT
CDR3: CANSRRSTGNSDTQYF

J: TRBJ2-3
D: -
size: -
V: TRBV5-4
DNA: TGTGCCAGCAGCTTAGCTTTAGAGAACATCACAGATACGTACTATTTT
CDR3: CASSLALENITDTYYF

J: TRBJ1-1
D: TRBD1
size: -
V: TRBV4-1
DNA: TGCACCAGCAGCCGATCAGGGGGGGGACACACTGAAGCTTTCTTT
CDR3: CTSSRSGGGHTEAFF

J: TRBJ2-2
D: TRBD2
size: -
V: TRBV29-1
DNA: TGCAGCGTTGGGACTAGGGCGGCGAACACCTGGGAGCTGTCTTTT
CDR3: CSVGTRAANTWELSF

J: TRBJ2-6
D: -
size: once
V: TRBV6-1
DNA: TGTGCCAGTAGTGAACAGGGTATGGCTGGGGCCAACGTCCCGACTTTC
CDR3: CASSEQGMAGANVPTF

J: TRBJ2-7
D: -
size: -
V: TRBV11-2
DNA: TGTGCCAGCAGCTTAGCATGGGGCCCCTTTGACTTCGAGGAGTACTTC
CDR3: CASSLAWGPFDFEEYF

J: TRBJ2-3
D: -
size: -
V: TRBV10-3
DNA: TGTGGTACCAGAGGTGGTCCTAGCGAGCAGCAGTATTTT
CDR3: CGTRGGPSEQQYF

J: TRBJ1-5
D: -
size: once
V: TRBV28
DNA: TGTGCCAGCAGTTTCCAGGGAGTTACTAAGCCCCAGCATTTT
CDR3: CASSFQGVTKPQHF

J: TRBJ1-2
D: -
size: -
V: TRBV5-1
DNA: TGCGCCGGCAGCTTGGGACATGGTGTAGTATTCTATGGCTACACCTTC
CDR3: CAGSLGHGVVFYGYTF

J: TRBJ2-1
D: TRBD1
size: -
V: TRBV29-1
DNA: TGCAGCGACCTCCCGGGACAGGGAAGCTTCTACAATGAGCAATTCTTC
CDR3: CSDLPGQGSFYNEQFF

J: TRBJ2-3
D: -
size: -
V: TRBV12-3/TRBV12-4
DNA: TGTGCCAGTAGTGCCTTCGCCTCGTTCTCAGATACACAGTATTTT
CDR3: CASSAFASFSDTQYF

J: TRBJ2-1
D: -
size: -
V: TRBV5-5
DNA: -
CDR3: CTSSLYVLVGQGSNEQLF

J: TRBJ2-7
D: -
size: -
V: TRBV6-2/TRBV6-3
DNA: TGTACCAGCCGCGACGGGGACCCCTTGAACTCCTACGAGCAGTACTTC
CDR3: CTSRDGDPLNSYEQYF

J: TRBJ1-5
D: -
size: -
V: TRBV5-1
DNA: TGCGCCATCAGCTTGGCCCGCGCCCAGCAGGGTCAACAGCCCCAGAATTTT
CDR3: CAISLARAQQGQQPQNF

J: TRBJ2-1
D: -
size: -
V: TRBV6-6
DNA: TGTGCAAGCAGTTACAGGATGGTAGACAATGAGCAGTTCTTC
CDR3: CASSYRMVDNEQFF

J: TRBJ2-4
D: -
size: -
V: TRBV11-2
DNA: TGTGCCAGCGGCTTAGACCGGACAGCTCTAGCCAAAAATGTTCAGTACTTC
CDR3: CASGLDRTALAKNVQYF

J: TRBJ1-1
D: -
size: -
V: TRBV12-5
DNA: TGTGCCAGCAGTTTCTGTCAGGGGAACATGAACACTGAAGCTATCTTT
CDR3: CASSFCQGNMNTEAIF

J: TRBJ1-1
D: TRBD1
size: once
V: TRBV6-6
DNA: TGTGCCAAGAGCACAGGGGGGACTACTGGAGCTTTCTTT
CDR3: CAKSTGGTTGAFF

J: TRBJ2-1
D: -
size: -
V: TRBV4-2
DNA: TGTGCCAGCAGCCATGATTGGAGGACAGTCAGAGTCTACAATGAGCAGTTCTTC
CDR3: CASSHDWRTVRVYNEQFF

J: TRBJ2-3
D: TRBD2
size: -
V: TRBV6-2/TRBV6-3
DNA: TGTGCCAGCAGTTATCTACCGGGAGGGCCGACAGATACGTATTATTTT
CDR3: CASSYLPGGPTDTYYF